The clone carrying this T cell receptor beta chain was counted a single time. The antigen is unknown. This entry comes from a study of cytomegalovirus exposure and HLA in healthy donors. General study points: A few chains tied to CMV proved CMV antigen-specific in vitro. Among TCR beta chains, those listed as cytomegalovirus-associated numbered more than 150. The classifier reportedly diagnosed cytomegalovirus status with high sensitivity and specificity.

Germline V gene lookup returns CDR1 SGHRS and CDR2 YFSETQ. This CDR3 spans 19 amino acids. V lost 0 bases to trimming and J lost 5 bases; unmatched junction nucleotides: 17. This table comes from immunoSEQ multiplex PCR, and its TCRdb copy is limited to in-frame clones, with some not included. The sample includes some 350,000 clones, around 87% of them seen just once. Donors came from a validation cohort of fewer than 150 subjects, distinct from the first 666-subject cohort. The chain links TRBV5-1 to TRBJ2-1; TRBD2 agrees at 7 bases. This TCR derives from a woman aged 25-40 years in good health and CMV-seropositive. Specimen: PBMCs. The CDR3 reads CASSLARAGVEINHNEQFF. CDR3 in DNA: TGCGCCAGCAGCTTGGCCAGGGCGGGGGTCGAAATTAACCACAATGAGCAGTTCTTC.